A single sample gave rise to the 32 T cell receptor beta chains below, sequenced in a study of shared clonotypes between healthy human individuals (dated by TCRdb to the early 2020s). Library creation used the immunoSEQ multiplex PCR assay. Sourced from immuneACCESS, this table was stored by TCRdb with only in-frame sequences that have V and J called. A share of the clones is absent; for the studies checked, an unresolved V gene accounts for under half, and the remainder has no known explanation. Here the sample has more than 900,000 clones; about four fifths occur a single time. The ten largest make up 0.5% to 0.65% of the sample. Sequencing input: memory CD4+ T cells from PBMCs. What the cell subset or site label conveys for this sample: CD45RA-negative fraction. The receptors stem from a man younger than 35 in good health. Some clones in this sample may be carry-over from other donors' samples.

This clone appeared a few times. The chain carries TRBV28 and TRBJ1-2; D is unresolved. This CDR3 has 15 residues. Germline-derived CDR1 and CDR2 are MDHEN and SYDVKM. The germline V and J ends were trimmed by 3 bases and 1 base, with 12 bases remaining between them. CDR3 loop: CASSLVQALNYGYTF. The DNA for the CDR3 is TGTGCCAGCAGTTTGGTTCAGGCCCTTAACTATGGCTACACCTTC.

The chain carries TRBV19 and TRBJ2-7, with D hard to call. V was cut by 6 bases and J by 2 bases, with 14 bases left in between. CDR3 length: 14 residues. Per germline, CDR1 LNHDA and CDR2 SQIVND (reference sequence). Written as DNA, the CDR3 is TGTGCCAGTAGCATAAGTCGTGACACCTACGAGCAGTACTTC. It is translated as CASSISRDTYEQYF.

The chain links TRBV7-2 to TRBJ2-7; the match to TRBD2 covers 8 bases. The CDR3 spans 14 residues. Germline loops: CDR1 SGHTA, CDR2 FQGNSA. Germline trimming cut 6 bases from V and 3 bases from J; bases unmatched to any gene: 7. DNA for the CDR3: TGTGCCAGCAGGGCGGGACTAGTAGGCTACGAGCAGTACTTC. Protein product: CASRAGLVGYEQYF.

The CDR3 nucleotides are TGTGCCAGCTTGTCCGGGACAGGGTGGCCTGGAAACACCATATATTTT. Protein: CASLSGTGWPGNTIYF. The chain links TRBV6-6 to TRBJ1-3, with 9 nucleotides matching TRBD1. There are 16 residues in the CDR3. Trimming at V came to 8 bases and at J to 2 bases, leaving 10 bases not matched to a gene. Per germline, CDR1 MNHNY and CDR2 SVGAGI (reference sequence).

This sequence joins TRBV5-1 and TRBJ1-2; D may be TRBD1 (5 bases). V was cut by 4 bases and J by 4 bases, with 17 bases left in between. Germline loops: CDR1 SGHRS, CDR2 YFSETQ. CDR3 size: 15 residues. The CDR3, as DNA: TGCGCCAGCAGCGAACGCCAGGGCGCCGGCTATGGCTACACCTTC. This codes for CASSERQGAGYGYTF.

The count of this clone is one. The rearrangement uses TRBV9 and TRBJ1-2, with D maybe TRBD1 (5 bases). The CDR3 totals 16 residues. V lost 0 bases and J lost 8, with 20 bases in between. The germline V gene encodes CDR1 SGDLS and CDR2 YYNGEE. CDR3 region: CASSVVPKLGHGGYTF. DNA of the CDR3: TGTGCCAGCAGCGTAGTTCCCAAACTTGGACATGGCGGCTACACCTTC.

The chain joins TRBV30 to TRBJ2-5, with 11 bases that match TRBD2. The V gene's germline CDR1 is GTSNPN and CDR2 SVGIG (reference sequence). The CDR3 is made up of 14 amino acids. The V and J ends lost 1 base and 6 bases, in that order; junction bases with no gene match: 4. The chain's CDR3 is CAWSGIAGGQTQYF. In nucleotides, the CDR3 is TGTGCCTGGAGTGGCATAGCGGGAGGGCAGACCCAGTACTTC. The entire variable domain, with the rest obtained from reference TRBV30 and TRBJ2-5, is as follows: SQTIHQWPATLVQPVGSPLSLECTVEGTSNPNLYWYRQAAGRGLQLLFYSVGIGQISSEVPQNLSASRPQDRQFILSSKKLLLSDSGFYLCAWSGIAGGQTQYFGPGTRLLVL.

The chain recombines TRBV6-6 with TRBJ1-4, with D maybe TRBD1 (5 bases). Trimming pared 5 bases from V and 8 bases from J, leaving 12 bases between. The CDR3 loop spans 13 amino acids. CDR1 MNHNY and CDR2 SVGAGI come from the germline V gene (reference sequence). DNA for the CDR3: TGTGCCAGCAGTACCCAGGGTCTCGAAAAACTGTTTTTT. This sequence encodes CASSTQGLEKLFF.

The rearrangement links TRBV7-9 to TRBJ1-4; D not resolved. Trimming removed 7 bases from V and 6 bases from J, with 6 bases in between. Germline V gene data show CDR1 as SEHNR and CDR2 as FQNEAQ (reference sequence). The CDR3 totals 11 residues. The CDR3 reads CASNLYEKLFF. The CDR3 DNA reads as TGTGCCAGCAACCTGTATGAAAAACTGTTTTTT.

V and J are TRBV10-3 and TRBJ1-4; D gene unclear. Trimming shortened V by 4 bases and J by 7 bases, and 10 bases separated the two germline ends. The CDR3 runs to 13 residues. Germline lookup yields CDR1 ENHRY and CDR2 SYGVKD. The chain's CDR3 is CAISGPGGEKLFF. In DNA, the CDR3 is TGTGCCATCAGTGGGCCGGGCGGTGAAAAACTGTTTTTT.

The chain has TRBV4-1 and TRBJ2-3; D uncertain. V dropped 4 bases and J dropped 0 bases, with 11 bases sitting between them. The CDR3 totals 15 residues. Germline V gene lookup returns CDR1 MGHRA and CDR2 YSYEKL. The CDR3 nucleotides read TGCGCCAGCAGCCGAACCCGCGGAAGCACAGATACGCAGTATTTT. Translated, it gives CASSRTRGSTDTQYF.

This chain joins TRBV12-5 and TRBJ2-5, with a tentative D call TRBD1 (6 bases). V lost 7 bases to trimming and J lost 1 base, with 10 bases between them. Looked up from germline, CDR1 is LGHNT and CDR2 is FRNRAP. The CDR3 spans 13 residues. In DNA, the CDR3 is TGTGCTAGTGCTTCAGGGGCCCAAGAGACCCAGTACTTC. Residues: CASASGAQETQYF. The variable domain in full, completed from reference TRBV12-5 and TRBJ2-5, reads DARVTQTPRHKVTEMGQEVTMRCQPILGHNTVFWYRQTMMQGLELLAYFRNRAPLDDSGMPKDRFSAEMPDATLATLKIQPSEPRDSAVYFCASASGAQETQYFGPGTRLLVL.

The V and J genes are TRBV4-1 and TRBJ2-6, with D unclear. The germline V gene has CDR1 MGHRA and CDR2 YSYEKL. CDR3 length: 17 residues. The V gene lost 0 bases and the J gene lost 1 base, with 10 bases spanning the gap. CDR3 nucleotide sequence: TGCGCCAGCAGCCAAGAGATACCATTTTCTGGGGCCAACGTCCTGACTTTC. Translation gives CASSQEIPFSGANVLTF.

This clone was observed a handful of times. The V call is TRBV4-1, the J call TRBJ2-5, with 9 bases aligning to TRBD2. The CDR3 is 14 amino acids. Per the germline V gene, CDR1 is MGHRA and CDR2 is YSYEKL. V dropped 4 bases and J dropped 1; count of bases not matched to a gene: 1. The CDR3 coding sequence is TGCGCCAGCAGCCGACTAGCGGTCCAAGAGACCCAGTACTTC. Amino acids: CASSRLAVQETQYF.

V usage is TRBV5-4 and J usage is TRBJ2-7; either TRBD1 or TRBD2 may supply D (5 bases each). The germline gives CDR1 SGHNT, CDR2 YYREEE (reference sequence). The V gene lost 2 bases and the J gene lost 2 bases, with 11 bases spanning the gap. The CDR3 totals 14 residues. The CDR3 sequence is CASSFGGTAYEQYF. The DNA of the CDR3 is TGTGCCAGCAGCTTTGGGGGAACTGCCTACGAGCAGTACTTC.

This clone was detected ten times or more. The J gene is TRBJ1-2, the V gene TRBV9, with D possibly being TRBD1 (6 bases). V shed 4 bases and J shed 4 bases, with 26 bases lying between them. Germline loops: CDR1 SGDLS, CDR2 YYNGEE. This CDR3 region has 18 residues. CDR3 in DNA: TGTGCCAGCAGCAAAAAACAGGGAACGCCTTTCTTCCCCTATGGCTACACCTTC. Amino acid sequence: CASSKKQGTPFFPYGYTF. Supplemented by reference TRBV9 and TRBJ1-2, the full variable domain reads DSGVTQTPKHLITATGQRVTLRCSPRSGDLSVYWYQQSLDQGLQFLIQYYNGEERAKGNILERFSAQQFPDLHSELNLSSLELGDSALYFCASSKKQGTPFFPYGYTFGSGTRLTVV.

The chain recombines TRBV5-1 with TRBJ2-7; D is tentatively TRBD1 or TRBD2 (5 bases each). Germline values: CDR1 SGHRS, CDR2 YFSETQ. The V gene lost 4 bases and the J gene lost 3 bases, with 20 bases spanning the gap. The CDR3 has 16 amino acids. DNA for the CDR3: TGCGCCAGCAGCCCCCAGGGCAGGGAGCCCGTCTACGAGCAGTACTTC. Translation: CASSPQGREPVYEQYF.

In DNA form, the CDR3 reads TGCGCCAGCAGCTTGCGGACAGGGGGCCACGAGCAGTACTTC. Protein sequence: CASSLRTGGHEQYF. This chain connects TRBV5-1 to TRBJ2-5, with 11 bases identical to TRBD1. The end of the DNA is better explained by TRBJ2-7, so the J call may be wrong. Germline values: CDR1 SGHRS, CDR2 YFSETQ. This CDR3 has 14 residues.

The chain has TRBV2 and TRBJ2-5, with TRBD2 matching over 9 bases. CDR3 length: 14 amino acids. V dropped 6 bases and J dropped 4; count of bases not matched to a gene: 6. CDR1 and CDR2 (germline): SNHLY, FYNNEI. The CDR3 loop reads CASSRGLAIETQYF. In DNA form, the CDR3 reads TGTGCCAGCAGCAGGGGACTAGCCATAGAGACCCAGTACTTC.

This rearrangement joins TRBV4-3 to TRBJ2-3; maybe TRBD2 (6 bases). This CDR3 is built from 19 residues. CDR1 is LGHNA and CDR2 is YSLEER in the germline V gene. The V and J ends lost 0 bases and 1 base respectively, with 20 bases between them. This CDR3 reads CASSQEYLSGVLRTDTQYF. The DNA for the CDR3 is TGCGCCAGCAGCCAAGAGTACTTGTCGGGAGTTCTACGCACAGATACGCAGTATTTT.

This clone was seen only once. This chain links TRBV7-2 with TRBJ1-4, with D unclear. Trimming shortened V by 6 bases and J by 8 bases, and 16 bases separated the two germline ends. CDR1 is SGHTA and CDR2 is FQGNSA in the germline V gene. The CDR3 runs to 14 residues. For the CDR3, the DNA is TGTGCCAGCAGGACGGGCGGCGCGAAAGAAAAACTGTTTTTT. Translated: CASRTGGAKEKLFF.

This clone came up once. The J gene is TRBJ2-2, the V gene TRBV29-1, with TRBD1 identical over 7 bases. Germline V gene sequence: CDR1 SQVTM, CDR2 ANQGSEA. The CDR3 extends over 13 amino acids. Germline trimming cut 6 bases from V and 1 base from J; bases unmatched to any gene: 2. CDR3 DNA: TGCAGCGTCTGGACAGGGAACACCGGGGAGCTGTTTTTT. As protein: CSVWTGNTGELFF.

This rearrangement joins TRBV7-8 to TRBJ2-7, with 14 nucleotides matching TRBD2. The CDR3 sequence is 18 residues long. Germline loops: CDR1 SGHVS, CDR2 FQNEAQ. V gave up 2 bases and J gave up 2 bases; unmatched junction bases: 8. The CDR3 region has the DNA TGTGCCAGCAGCTTACCCGGACTAGCGGGAGGTAGCCCCTACGAGCAGTACTTC. Translated, it gives CASSLPGLAGGSPYEQYF.

In regard to this clone: It is likely a read error: a sequence one base away is far more abundant. This chain joins TRBV28 and TRBJ1-1; no definite D call. Germline V gene data show CDR1 as MDHEN and CDR2 as SYDVKM. Trimming removed 3 bases from V and 4 bases from J, with 18 bases in between. The CDR3 is made up of 16 amino acids. CDR3 sequence (DNA): TGTGCCAGCAGTTTGTACGTAGCGAGGGCGGTCACTGAAGCTTTCTTT. Translation: CASSLYVARAVTEAFF.

The chain employs TRBV7-9 and TRBJ2-7; D is unclear. Trimming removed 0 bases at V and 3 bases at J, with 9 bases between. The CDR3 spans 14 residues. CDR1 is SEHNR and CDR2 is FQNEAQ in the germline V gene (reference sequence). The CDR3 here is CASSLAPDRYEQYF. The CDR3 nucleotides are TGTGCCAGCAGCTTAGCGCCGGATCGCTACGAGCAGTACTTC.

Here the CDR3 DNA reads TGTGCCAGCAAGTCAGGTGGTATAGACTATGGCTACACCTTC. Translated, it gives CASKSGGIDYGYTF. The chain couples TRBV6-5 to TRBJ1-2; unclear D gene. The CDR3 totals 14 residues. Germline CDR1 is MNHEY and CDR2 is SVGAGI. V lost 7 bases and J lost 3, with 15 bases in between.

Points on this clone: Other DNA sequences in this sample translate to the same CDR3. V usage is TRBV9 and J usage is TRBJ2-3; 7 bases are shared with TRBD2. Germline V gives CDR1 SGDLS, CDR2 YYNGEE. The CDR3 has 15 residues. The junction had 4 bases not matched to a gene; V was cut back by 2 bases and J by 1 base. CDR3 nucleotide sequence: TGTGCCAGCAGCGTGGGCGGGAGAGGCACAGATACGCAGTATTTT. It encodes CASSVGGRGTDTQYF.

The chain combines TRBV11-2 with TRBJ2-3, with TRBD1 matching 9 bases. The CDR3 is 15 amino acids. The ends lost 5 bases at V and 5 bases at J; junction bases unmatched: 8. CDR1 and CDR2 (germline): SGHAT, FQNNGV. CDR3 nucleotide sequence: TGTGCCAGCAGCCCCCGGACAGGGGCCGTAGATACGCAGTATTTT. Amino acid sequence: CASSPRTGAVDTQYF.

J is TRBJ2-4 and V is TRBV10-1, with 8 bases identical to TRBD1. The CDR3 runs to 13 residues. Losses at the gene ends were 11 bases for V and 8 bases for J; bases not matched to a gene: 11. Looked up from germline, CDR1 is WNHNN and CDR2 is SYGVQD (reference sequence). CDR3 nucleotide sequence: TGCGCCGGTTTCCAGGGGGCGCGTGACATTCAGTACTTC. This gives the protein CAGFQGARDIQYF.

The genes are TRBV5-1 and TRBJ2-3; 13 nucleotides match TRBD2. The CDR3 runs 15 residues. In germline, CDR1 is SGHRS, CDR2 YFSETQ. V gave up 3 bases and J gave up 4 bases; unmatched junction bases: 2. The CDR3 DNA reads as TGCGCCAGCAGCTGGACTAGCGGGAGTTCAGATACGCAGTATTTT. Translation: CASSWTSGSSDTQYF.

The chain couples TRBV4-3 to TRBJ1-1, with 8 bases fitting TRBD1. The V and J ends lost 4 bases and 5 bases, in that order; junction bases with no gene match: 6. Germline V gives CDR1 LGHNA, CDR2 YSLEER. The CDR3 sequence is 14 residues long. The CDR3 sequence is CASSPGQGRTEAFF. CDR3 DNA: TGCGCCAGCAGCCCAGGACAGGGTAGAACTGAAGCTTTCTTT.

J is TRBJ1-6 and V is TRBV19; D is uncertain. This CDR3 is 14 amino acids long. Germline V gene lookup returns CDR1 LNHDA and CDR2 SQIVND (reference sequence). V was shortened by 3 bases and J by 7 bases, with 10 bases between the two germline ends. CDR3 nucleotides: TGTGCCAGTAGTATCAGAGTCTTGAATTCACCCCTCCACTTT. As protein: CASSIRVLNSPLHF.